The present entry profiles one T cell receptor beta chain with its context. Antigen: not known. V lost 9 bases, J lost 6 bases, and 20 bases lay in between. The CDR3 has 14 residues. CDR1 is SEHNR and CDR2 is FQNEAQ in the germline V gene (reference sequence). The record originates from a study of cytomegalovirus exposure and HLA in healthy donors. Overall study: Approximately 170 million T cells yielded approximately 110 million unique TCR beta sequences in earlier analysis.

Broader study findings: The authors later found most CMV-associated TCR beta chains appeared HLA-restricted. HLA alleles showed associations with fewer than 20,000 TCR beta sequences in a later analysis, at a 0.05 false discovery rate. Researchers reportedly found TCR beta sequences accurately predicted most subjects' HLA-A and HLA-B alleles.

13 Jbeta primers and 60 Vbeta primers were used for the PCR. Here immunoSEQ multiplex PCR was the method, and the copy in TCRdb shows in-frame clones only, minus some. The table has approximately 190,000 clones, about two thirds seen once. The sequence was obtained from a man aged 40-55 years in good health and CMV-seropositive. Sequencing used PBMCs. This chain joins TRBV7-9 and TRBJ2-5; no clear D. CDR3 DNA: TGTGCCAGTATGCCTGTTGGCGGCCTGCAGACCCAGTACTTC. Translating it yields CASMPVGGLQTQYF.